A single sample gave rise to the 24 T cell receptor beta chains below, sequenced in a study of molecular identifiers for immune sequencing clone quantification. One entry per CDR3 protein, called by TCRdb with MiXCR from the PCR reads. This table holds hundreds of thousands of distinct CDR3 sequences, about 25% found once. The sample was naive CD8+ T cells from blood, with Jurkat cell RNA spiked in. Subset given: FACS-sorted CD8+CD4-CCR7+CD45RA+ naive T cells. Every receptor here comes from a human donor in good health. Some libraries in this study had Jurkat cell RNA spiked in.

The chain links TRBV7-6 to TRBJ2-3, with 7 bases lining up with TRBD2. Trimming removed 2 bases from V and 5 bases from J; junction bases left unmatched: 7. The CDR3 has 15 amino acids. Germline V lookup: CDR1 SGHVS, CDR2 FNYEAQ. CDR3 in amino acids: CASSLRAERGDTQYF. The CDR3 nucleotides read TGTGCCAGCAGCTTAAGGGCGGAGCGGGGAGATACGCAGTATTTT.

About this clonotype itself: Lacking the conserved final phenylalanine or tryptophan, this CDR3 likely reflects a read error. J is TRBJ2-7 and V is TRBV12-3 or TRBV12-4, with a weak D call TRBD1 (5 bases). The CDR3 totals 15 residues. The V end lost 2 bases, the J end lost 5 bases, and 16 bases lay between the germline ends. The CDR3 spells CASSLPSGSKNEQYS. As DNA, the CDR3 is TGTGCCAGCAGTTTACCCTCAGGGTCGAAGAACGAGCAGTACTCC.

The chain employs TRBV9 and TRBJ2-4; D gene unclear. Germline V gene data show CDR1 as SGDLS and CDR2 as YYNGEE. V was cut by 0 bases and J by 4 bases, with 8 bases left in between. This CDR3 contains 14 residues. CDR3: CASSVGERKNIQYF. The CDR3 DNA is TGTGCCAGCAGCGTAGGGGAAAGAAAAAACATTCAGTACTTC.

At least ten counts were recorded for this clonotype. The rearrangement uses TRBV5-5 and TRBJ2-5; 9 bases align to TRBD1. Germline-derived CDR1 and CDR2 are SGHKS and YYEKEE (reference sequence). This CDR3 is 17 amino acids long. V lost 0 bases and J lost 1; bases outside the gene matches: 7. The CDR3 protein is CASSLDFGQGIQETQYF. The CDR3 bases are TGTGCCAGCAGCTTGGATTTCGGACAGGGGATCCAAGAGACCCAGTACTTC.

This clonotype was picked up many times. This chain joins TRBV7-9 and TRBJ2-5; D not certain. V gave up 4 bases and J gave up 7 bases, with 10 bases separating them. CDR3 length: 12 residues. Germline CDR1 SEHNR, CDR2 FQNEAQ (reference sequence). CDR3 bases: TGTGCCAGCAGCTCCGATGTAGTGACCCAGTACTTC. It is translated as CASSSDVVTQYF.

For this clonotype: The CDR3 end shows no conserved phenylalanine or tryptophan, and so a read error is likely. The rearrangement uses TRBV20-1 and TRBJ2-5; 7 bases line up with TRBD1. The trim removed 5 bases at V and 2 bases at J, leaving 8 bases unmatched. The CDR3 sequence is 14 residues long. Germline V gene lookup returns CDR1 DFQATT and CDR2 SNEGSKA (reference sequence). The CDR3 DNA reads TGCAGTGCTGGCCGGGACAGTTCTCAAGAGACCCAGTACTAC. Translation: CSAGRDSSQETQYY.

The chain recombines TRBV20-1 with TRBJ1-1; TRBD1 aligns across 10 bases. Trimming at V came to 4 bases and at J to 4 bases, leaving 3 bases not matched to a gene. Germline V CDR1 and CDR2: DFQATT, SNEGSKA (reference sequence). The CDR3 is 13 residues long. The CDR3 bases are TGCAGTGCTACGGGACAGGGGCTCACTGAAGCTTTCTTT. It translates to CSATGQGLTEAFF.

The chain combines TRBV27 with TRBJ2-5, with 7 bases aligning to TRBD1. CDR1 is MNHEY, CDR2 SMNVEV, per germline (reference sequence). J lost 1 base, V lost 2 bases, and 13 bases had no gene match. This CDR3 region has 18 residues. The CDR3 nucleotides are TGTGCCAGCAGTTTAGGGACAGACCCAATACCGACCCAAGAGACCCAGTACTTC. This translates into CASSLGTDPIPTQETQYF.

The CDR3 region is CASSPTGGMRYGYTF. CDR3 nucleotides: TGTGCCAGCAGCCCCACAGGGGGAATGAGATATGGCTACACCTTC. The chain is built from TRBV7-9 and TRBJ1-2; 8 bases are shared with TRBD1. CDR3 length: 15 residues. CDR1 is SEHNR and CDR2 is FQNEAQ in the germline V gene (reference sequence). V gave up 5 bases and J gave up 5 bases; unmatched junction bases: 10.

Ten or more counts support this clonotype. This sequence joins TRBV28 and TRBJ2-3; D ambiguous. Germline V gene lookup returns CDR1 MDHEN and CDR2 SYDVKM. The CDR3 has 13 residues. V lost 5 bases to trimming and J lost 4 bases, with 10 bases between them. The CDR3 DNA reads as TGTGCCAGCAGTCCGAAGATCCCAGATACGCAGTATTTT. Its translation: CASSPKIPDTQYF.

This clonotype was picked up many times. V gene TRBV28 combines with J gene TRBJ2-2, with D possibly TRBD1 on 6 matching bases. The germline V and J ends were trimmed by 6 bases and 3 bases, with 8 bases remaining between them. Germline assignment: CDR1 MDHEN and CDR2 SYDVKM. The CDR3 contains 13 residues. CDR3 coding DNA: TGTGCCAGCAGCCAGGGGTACACCGGGGAGCTGTTTTTT. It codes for CASSQGYTGELFF.

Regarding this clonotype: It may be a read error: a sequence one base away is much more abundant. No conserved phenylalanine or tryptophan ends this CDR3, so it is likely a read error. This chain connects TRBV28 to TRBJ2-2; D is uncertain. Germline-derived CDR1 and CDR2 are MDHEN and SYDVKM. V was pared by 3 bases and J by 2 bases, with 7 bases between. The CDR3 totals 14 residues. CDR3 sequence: CASSFRKNTGELFV. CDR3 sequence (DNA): TGTGCCAGCAGTTTTCGCAAAAACACCGGGGAGCTGTTTGTT.

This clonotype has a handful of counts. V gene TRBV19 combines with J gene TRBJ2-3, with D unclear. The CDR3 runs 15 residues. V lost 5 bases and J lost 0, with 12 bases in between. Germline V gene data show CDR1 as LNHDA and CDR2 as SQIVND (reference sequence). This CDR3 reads CASSDHVGSTDTQYF. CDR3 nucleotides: TGTGCCAGTAGTGATCACGTGGGTAGCACAGATACGCAGTATTTT.

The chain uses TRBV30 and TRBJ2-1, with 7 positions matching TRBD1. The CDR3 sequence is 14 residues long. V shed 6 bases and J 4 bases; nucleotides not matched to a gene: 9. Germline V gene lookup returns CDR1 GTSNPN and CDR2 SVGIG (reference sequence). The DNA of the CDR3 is TGTGCCTGCAACCGGGACAGAGATTACAATGAGCAGTTCTTC. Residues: CACNRDRDYNEQFF.

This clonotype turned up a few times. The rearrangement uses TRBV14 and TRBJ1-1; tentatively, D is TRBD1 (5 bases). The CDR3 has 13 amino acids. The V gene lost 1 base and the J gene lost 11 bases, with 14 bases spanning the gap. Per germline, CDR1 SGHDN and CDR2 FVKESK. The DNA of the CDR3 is TGTGCCAGCAGCCAAGGGGGGGTGTGGATTGCTTTCTTT. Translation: CASSQGGVWIAFF. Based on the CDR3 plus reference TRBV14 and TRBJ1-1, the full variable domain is EAGVTQFPSHSVIEKGQTVTLRCDPISGHDNLYWYRRVMGKEIKFLLHFVKESKQDESGMPNNRFLAERTGGTYSTLKVQPAELEDSGVYFCASSQGGVWIAFFGQGTRLTVV.

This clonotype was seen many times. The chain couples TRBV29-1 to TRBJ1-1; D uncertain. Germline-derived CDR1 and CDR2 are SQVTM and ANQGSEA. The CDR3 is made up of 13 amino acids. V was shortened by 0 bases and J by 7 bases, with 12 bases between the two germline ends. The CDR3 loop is CSVEESPGREAFF. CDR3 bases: TGCAGCGTTGAAGAAAGTCCAGGACGTGAAGCTTTCTTT. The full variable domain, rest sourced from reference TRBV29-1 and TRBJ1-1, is SAVISQKPSRDICQRGTSLTIQCQVDSQVTMMFWYRQQPGQSLTLIATANQGSEATYESGFVIDKFPISRPNLTFSTLTVSNMSPEDSSIYLCSVEESPGREAFFGQGTRLTVV.

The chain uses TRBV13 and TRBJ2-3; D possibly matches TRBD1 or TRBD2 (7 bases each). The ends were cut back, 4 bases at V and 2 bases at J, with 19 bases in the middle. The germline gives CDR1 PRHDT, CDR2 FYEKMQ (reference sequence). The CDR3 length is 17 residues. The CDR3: CASSSPGGGGITDTQYF. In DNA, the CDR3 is TGTGCCAGCAGCTCCCCAGGGGGGGGCGGGATCACAGATACGCAGTATTTT.

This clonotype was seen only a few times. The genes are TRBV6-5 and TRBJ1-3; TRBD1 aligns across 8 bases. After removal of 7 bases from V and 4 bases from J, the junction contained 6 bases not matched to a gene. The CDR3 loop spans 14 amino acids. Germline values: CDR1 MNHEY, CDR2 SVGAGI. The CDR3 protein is CASTNTGGGNTIYF. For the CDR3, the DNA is TGTGCCAGCACCAATACAGGGGGAGGAAACACCATATATTTT.

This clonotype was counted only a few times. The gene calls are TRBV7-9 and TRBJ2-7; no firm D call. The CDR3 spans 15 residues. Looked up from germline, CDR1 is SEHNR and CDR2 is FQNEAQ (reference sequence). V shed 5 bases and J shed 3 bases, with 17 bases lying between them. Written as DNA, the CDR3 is TGTGCCAGCAGCAACCTTGTCAATGGAGTCTACGAGCAGTACTTC. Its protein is CASSNLVNGVYEQYF.

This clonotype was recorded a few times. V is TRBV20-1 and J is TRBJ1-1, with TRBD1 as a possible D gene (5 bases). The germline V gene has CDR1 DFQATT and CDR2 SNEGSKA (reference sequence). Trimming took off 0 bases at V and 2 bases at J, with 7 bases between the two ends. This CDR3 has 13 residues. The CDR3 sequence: CSARDQGNTEAFF. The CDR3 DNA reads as TGCAGTGCTAGAGATCAGGGCAACACTGAAGCTTTCTTT.

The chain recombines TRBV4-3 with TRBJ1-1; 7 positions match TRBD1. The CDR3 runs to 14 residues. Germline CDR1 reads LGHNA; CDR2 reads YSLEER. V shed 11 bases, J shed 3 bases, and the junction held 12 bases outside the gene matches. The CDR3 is CARRRQGQDTEAFF. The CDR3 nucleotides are TGCGCCCGCCGCCGACAGGGCCAGGACACTGAAGCTTTCTTT.

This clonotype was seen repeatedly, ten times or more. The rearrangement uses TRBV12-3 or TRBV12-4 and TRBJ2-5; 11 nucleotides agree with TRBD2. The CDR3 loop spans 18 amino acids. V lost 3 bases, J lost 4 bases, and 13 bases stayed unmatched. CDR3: CASSFLPQLAGEVETQYF. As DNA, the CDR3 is TGTGCCAGCAGTTTTCTCCCTCAACTAGCGGGGGAAGTAGAGACCCAGTACTTC.

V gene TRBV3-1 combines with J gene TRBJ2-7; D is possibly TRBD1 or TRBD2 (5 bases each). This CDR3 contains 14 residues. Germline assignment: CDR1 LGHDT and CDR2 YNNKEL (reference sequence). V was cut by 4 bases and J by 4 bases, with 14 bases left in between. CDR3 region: CASSPGALGYEQYF. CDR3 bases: TGTGCCAGCAGCCCCGGGGCCCTAGGTTACGAGCAGTACTTC.

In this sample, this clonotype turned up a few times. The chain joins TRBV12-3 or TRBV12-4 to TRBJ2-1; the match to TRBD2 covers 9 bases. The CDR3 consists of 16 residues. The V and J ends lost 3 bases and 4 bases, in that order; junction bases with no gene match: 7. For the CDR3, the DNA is TGTGCCAGCAGTTTTGGTGCGGGAGGGGGGTACAATGAGCAGTTCTTC. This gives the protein CASSFGAGGGYNEQFF.